These 32 T cell receptor beta chains share one sample of origin, sequenced in a study of T cell changes during pregnancy in multiple sclerosis. Generated by immunoSEQ multiplex PCR, the TCRdb table keeps only in-frame clones and is missing some. This table has around 57,000 clones, 70% to 90% appearing once. This specimen consisted of peripheral blood, obtained in the first trimester of pregnancy. The receptor source for this set is a female donor in good health, enrolled as a control in a pregnancy study.

This chain links TRBV29-1 with TRBJ2-7; the D is unclear. Germline CDR1 and CDR2: SQVTM and ANQGSEA. The CDR3 loop spans 12 amino acids. V was pared by 4 bases and J by 1 base, with 8 bases between. The CDR3 nucleotides are TGCAGCGTTGGACAACGGTCCTACGAGCAGTACTTC. It is translated as CSVGQRSYEQYF.

The chain couples TRBV9 to TRBJ2-3, with a tentative D call TRBD1 (6 bases). Looked up from germline, CDR1 is SGDLS and CDR2 is YYNGEE. The CDR3 totals 14 residues. V lost 0 bases, J lost 5 bases, and 10 bases lay in between. The CDR3 protein is CASSVAVGGDTQYF. In DNA, the CDR3 is TGTGCCAGCAGCGTAGCCGTAGGGGGAGATACGCAGTATTTT.

The chain links TRBV19 to TRBJ2-3; D gene unclear. This CDR3 region has 16 residues. Deletions cut 6 bases from V and 0 bases from J, with 16 bases between. Germline assignment: CDR1 LNHDA and CDR2 SQIVND (reference sequence). The DNA for the CDR3 is TGTGCCAGTAGCCCCCCTTTTACTACAAGCACAGATACGCAGTATTTT. As protein: CASSPPFTTSTDTQYF.

The J gene is TRBJ1-3, the V gene TRBV9, with D possibly TRBD1 on 5 matching bases. Germline V gives CDR1 SGDLS, CDR2 YYNGEE. V gave up 5 bases and J gave up 0 bases, with 12 bases separating them. The CDR3 consists of 15 residues. The CDR3 coding sequence is TGTGCCAGCAGTGAAGACAGACCCTCTGGAAACACCATATATTTT. Residues: CASSEDRPSGNTIYF.

The chain combines TRBV4-3 with TRBJ2-1, with 13 nucleotides matching TRBD2. V shed 0 bases, J shed 7 bases, and the junction held 12 bases outside the gene matches. This CDR3 has 19 amino acids. In germline, CDR1 is LGHNA, CDR2 YSLEER. The CDR3 sequence: CASSQDPLTSGGPGNEQFF. The CDR3 nucleotides read TGCGCCAGCAGCCAAGACCCCCTGACTAGCGGGGGGCCGGGAAATGAGCAGTTCTTC.

The V call is TRBV9, the J call TRBJ2-3, with 10 bases that match TRBD2. CDR3 length equals 20 residues. Germline CDR1 SGDLS, CDR2 YYNGEE. Trimming cost V 2 bases and J 2 bases; bases outside gene matches: 17. CDR3 in amino acids: CASSVGFSGGSRGLTDTQYF. DNA of the CDR3: TGTGCCAGCAGCGTGGGTTTTAGCGGGGGGTCGCGGGGACTCACAGATACGCAGTATTTT.

The V gene is TRBV5-5, the J gene TRBJ2-5; tentative D call: TRBD1 (6 bases). The CDR3 runs to 13 residues. The germline CDR1 and CDR2 sequences are SGHKS and YYEKEE (reference sequence). The V gene lost 1 base and the J gene lost 5 bases, with 9 bases spanning the gap. CDR3 bases: TGTGCCAGCAGCTTGTACAGGGACGAGACCCAGTACTTC. It translates to CASSLYRDETQYF.

In DNA form, the CDR3 reads TGTGCCAGCAGCCCCGATCCGGGACAGGGATACGAGCAGTACTTC. Its translation: CASSPDPGQGYEQYF. The rearrangement joins TRBV7-3 to TRBJ2-7, with 9 bases that match TRBD1. The CDR3 totals 15 residues. The V and J ends lost 5 bases and 4 bases, in that order; junction bases with no gene match: 9. In germline, CDR1 is SGHTA, CDR2 FQGTGA.

V and J are TRBV19 and TRBJ1-1; 7 nucleotides align to TRBD1. The CDR3 length is 15 residues. The germline V gene has CDR1 LNHDA and CDR2 SQIVND (reference sequence). V was clipped by 7 bases and J by 4 bases; unmatched bases: 12. The CDR3 nucleotides read TGTGCCAGTACCAAGACAGGGACTGTCGGCACTGAAGCTTTCTTT. As protein: CASTKTGTVGTEAFF.

The table lists this clone with many counts. The rearrangement links TRBV7-2 to TRBJ2-7; no clear D gene. Between the trimmed V and J ends, which lost 2 bases and 0 bases, there was a span of 11 bases. Germline loops: CDR1 SGHTA, CDR2 FQGNSA. This CDR3 has 15 residues. CDR3 sequence reads: CASSLSSVSSYEQYF. In DNA form, the CDR3 reads TGTGCCAGCAGCTTATCATCAGTAAGCTCCTACGAGCAGTACTTC. Full variable domain (outside the CDR3, taken from reference TRBV7-2 and TRBJ2-7): GAGVSQSPSNKVTEKGKDVELRCDPISGHTALYWYRQSLGQGLEFLIYFQGNSAPDKSGLPSDRFSAERTGGSVSTLTIQRTQQEDSAVYLCASSLSSVSSYEQYFGPGTRLTVT.

V is TRBV11-3 and J is TRBJ2-1; 8 positions match TRBD2. CDR1 SGHNT and CDR2 YENEEA come from the germline V gene. V lost 1 base, J lost 4 bases, and 6 bases stayed unmatched. The CDR3 runs to 16 residues. In DNA, the CDR3 is TGTGCCAGCAGCTTAGGGGTCGGGGGGGTTTACAATGAGCAGTTCTTC. This codes for CASSLGVGGVYNEQFF.

The rearrangement joins TRBV5-1 to TRBJ1-2; TRBD1 might be the D (6 bases). This CDR3 has 16 amino acids. In germline, CDR1 is SGHRS, CDR2 YFSETQ. Trimming left V 2 bases short and J 1 base short, with 15 bases between. CDR3 sequence reads: CASSLTGSNINYGYTF. DNA of the CDR3: TGCGCCAGCAGCTTAACAGGGTCTAACATTAACTATGGCTACACCTTC.

The rearrangement links TRBV5-1 to TRBJ1-4, with TRBD1 matching over 7 bases. Trimming removed 0 bases from V and 8 bases from J; junction bases left unmatched: 4. Germline V gene sequence: CDR1 SGHRS, CDR2 YFSETQ. CDR3 length: 14 amino acids. The CDR3, as DNA: TGCGCCAGCAGCTTGGCAGGGGGAGAGGAAAAACTGTTTTTT. Residues: CASSLAGGEEKLFF.

The genes are TRBV19 and TRBJ1-4; D is uncertain. The CDR3 totals 14 residues. V lost 0 bases to trimming and J lost 5 bases, with 7 bases between them. From germline, CDR1 is LNHDA and CDR2 SQIVND (reference sequence). CDR3 region: CASSIEAENEKLFF. In nucleotides, the CDR3 is TGTGCCAGTAGTATAGAGGCTGAAAATGAAAAACTGTTTTTT.

This chain uses TRBV27 with TRBJ2-1; weak D call: TRBD2 (5 bases). There are 12 residues in the CDR3. The V gene lost 7 bases and the J gene lost 3 bases, with 7 bases spanning the gap. Per germline, CDR1 MNHEY and CDR2 SMNVEV (reference sequence). The CDR3, as DNA: TGTGCCAGCACCGGGGACTACAATGAGCAGTTCTTC. It is translated as CASTGDYNEQFF.

J is TRBJ1-1 and V is TRBV6-1; no firm D call. Per germline, CDR1 MNHNS and CDR2 SASEGT. This CDR3 has 15 amino acids. Trimming removed 5 bases at V and 0 bases at J, with 13 bases between. The CDR3 coding sequence is TGTGCCAGCAGTCTGCAAGGAGTCTTGAACACTGAAGCTTTCTTT. Encoded protein: CASSLQGVLNTEAFF.

The rearrangement links TRBV5-1 to TRBJ2-4; tentatively, D is TRBD1 (6 bases). CDR1 SGHRS and CDR2 YFSETQ come from the germline V gene. The CDR3 loop spans 17 amino acids. Deletions cut 4 bases from V and 1 base from J, with 18 bases between. The CDR3 region has the DNA TGCGCCAGCAGCGTAGGTCAGGGGCTTCTGGCCAAAAACATTCAGTACTTC. It yields the protein CASSVGQGLLAKNIQYF.

A few counts support this clone. V and J are TRBV6-1 and TRBJ1-2; TRBD1 might be the D (5 bases). V was shortened by 3 bases and J by 3 bases, with 11 bases between the two germline ends. Germline loops: CDR1 MNHNS, CDR2 SASEGT. This CDR3 comprises 14 residues. In DNA, the CDR3 is TGTGCCAGCAGTGATACGGGGGGAGACTATGGCTACACCTTC. Protein: CASSDTGGDYGYTF.

This chain links TRBV19 with TRBJ2-2, with D perhaps matching TRBD1 (6 bases). The CDR3 is 17 residues long. Trimming removed 6 bases at V and 5 bases at J, with 22 bases between. Germline lookup yields CDR1 LNHDA and CDR2 SQIVND (reference sequence). This CDR3 reads CASRSAGTSRRTGELFF. The CDR3 nucleotides read TGTGCCAGTAGATCAGCCGGGACAAGTAGACGGACCGGGGAGCTGTTTTTT.

The chain links TRBV4-3 to TRBJ1-5, with D maybe TRBD1 (6 bases). V lost 4 bases, J lost 3 bases, and 13 bases lay in between. CDR1 and CDR2 from the germline V gene are LGHNA and YSLEER. The CDR3 loop spans 15 amino acids. In DNA, the CDR3 is TGCGCCAGCAGCCCAGACCCAGGGGACAATCAGCCCCAGCATTTT. Its protein is CASSPDPGDNQPQHF.

The chain combines TRBV7-2 with TRBJ2-3, with D unresolved. CDR1 and CDR2 from the germline V gene are SGHTA and FQGNSA. The V end lost 8 bases, the J end lost 1 base, and 10 bases lay between the germline ends. The CDR3 has 13 residues. This CDR3 is CASRIQGTDTQYF. In DNA form, the CDR3 reads TGTGCCAGCCGAATACAAGGCACAGATACGCAGTATTTT.

The chain recombines TRBV7-8 with TRBJ1-5, with 7 bases lining up with TRBD1. There are 13 residues in the CDR3. Germline V CDR1 and CDR2: SGHVS, FQNEAQ. The J segment lost 6 bases and the V segment lost 4 bases, leaving 3 bases of the junction unmatched. This chain's CDR3 is CASSWDSFQPQHF. The CDR3 DNA is TGTGCCAGCAGCTGGGACAGTTTTCAGCCCCAGCATTTT.

The count of this clone is one. This rearrangement joins TRBV4-3 to TRBJ2-1, with 13 bases identical to TRBD2. The trim removed 0 bases at V and 14 bases at J, leaving 10 bases unmatched. Germline V gene sequence: CDR1 LGHNA, CDR2 YSLEER. The length of the CDR3 is 16 residues. CDR3 amino acids: CASSQDSTSGGAGEFF. The CDR3 bases are TGCGCCAGCAGCCAAGATTCCACTAGCGGGGGGGCGGGGGAGTTCTTC.

As to this clone: An end of the junction does not agree with germline; a read error may underlie this. The chain links TRBV7-2 to TRBJ1-3; possible D gene TRBD1, 6 bases. This CDR3 spans 15 amino acids. Germline CDR1 and CDR2: SGHTA and FQGNSA. CDR3 loop: CAWGAGVGSGNTIYF. CDR3 coding DNA: TGCGCCTGGGGGGCGGGGGTCGGATCTGGAAACACCATATATTTT. The whole variable domain, remainder taken from reference TRBV7-2 and TRBJ1-3, is GAGVSQSPSNKVTEKGKDVELRCDPISGHTALYWYRQSLGQGLEFLIYFQGNSAPDKSGLPSDRFSAERTGGSVSTLTIQRTQQEDSAVYLCAWGAGVGSGNTIYFGEGSWLTVV.

V usage is TRBV5-1 and J usage is TRBJ2-5; possible D gene TRBD1, 5 bases. This CDR3 is built from 14 residues. Trimming pared 5 bases from V and 1 base from J, leaving 12 bases between. Germline CDR1 SGHRS, CDR2 YFSETQ. The CDR3: CASSHGHPQETQYF. The CDR3 nucleotides are TGCGCCAGCAGTCATGGACACCCCCAAGAGACCCAGTACTTC.

This rearrangement joins TRBV4-3 to TRBJ2-1; TRBD1 is a possible D gene (6 bases). The V gene's germline CDR1 is LGHNA and CDR2 YSLEER. The CDR3 spans 15 residues. Trimming took 2 bases from V and 9 from J, leaving 17 bases between them. The CDR3, as DNA: TGCGCCAGCAGCCAACAGGGGAACCAGCCTGGTGAGCAGTTCTTC. Protein sequence: CASSQQGNQPGEQFF.

This chain joins TRBV7-3 and TRBJ2-3; 9 nucleotides match TRBD1. CDR3 length equals 14 residues. Trimming took 5 bases from V and 8 from J; bases not matched to a gene: 8. Per the germline V gene, CDR1 is SGHTA and CDR2 is FQGTGA. The CDR3 spells CASSTGQGGGTQYF. In DNA form, the CDR3 reads TGTGCCAGCAGCACGGGACAGGGTGGGGGTACGCAGTATTTT.

This clone was counted once. V is TRBV5-4 and J is TRBJ1-5; TRBD1 agrees at 11 bases. The CDR3 is made up of 15 amino acids. V lost 4 bases to trimming and J lost 5 bases; unmatched junction nucleotides: 5. The germline gives CDR1 SGHNT, CDR2 YYREEE (reference sequence). CDR3 sequence: CASSIGQGADQPQHF. The CDR3, as DNA: TGTGCCAGCAGCATCGGACAGGGGGCAGATCAGCCCCAGCATTTT.

The chain has TRBV2 and TRBJ1-2, with no clear D. This CDR3 has 14 amino acids. Germline CDR1 is SNHLY and CDR2 is FYNNEI. Trimming left V 6 bases short and J 1 base short, with 12 bases between. The CDR3 protein is CASRAGGLNYGYTF. The DNA of the CDR3 is TGTGCCAGCAGGGCCGGAGGCCTTAACTATGGCTACACCTTC.

The chain combines TRBV4-2 with TRBJ1-2; D call uncertain. V shed 1 base and J shed 2 bases, with 14 bases lying between them. The CDR3 consists of 16 residues. The germline CDR1 and CDR2 sequences are LGHNA and YNFKEQ. The CDR3 region is CASSQGAEYLNYGYTF. CDR3 in DNA: TGTGCCAGCAGCCAAGGGGCAGAGTACCTGAACTATGGCTACACCTTC.

This chain joins TRBV14 and TRBJ2-7; 8 nucleotides agree with TRBD1. The germline CDR1 and CDR2 sequences are SGHDN and FVKESK. V gave up 4 bases and J gave up 2 bases; unmatched junction bases: 1. This CDR3 comprises 13 residues. The CDR3, as DNA: TGTGCCAGCAGCCTGGACAGGGCCTACGAGCAGTACTTC. Translating gives CASSLDRAYEQYF.

This sequence joins TRBV19 and TRBJ1-1, with D uncertain. The V end lost 4 bases, the J end lost 5 bases, and 11 bases lay between the germline ends. Germline CDR1 LNHDA, CDR2 SQIVND (reference sequence). The CDR3 is 13 amino acids. CDR3 protein: CASSTEGWTEAFF. The CDR3 bases are TGTGCCAGTAGTACGGAGGGTTGGACTGAAGCTTTCTTT.